This T cell receptor beta chain stems from a study of graft-versus-host responses after intestinal transplantation. Study-wide findings and caveats: Ileal or blood samples showed some GvH clones first, and such clones were also found in recipient marrow. Peak circulating GvH clone levels were associated with early post-transplant HvG declines. Graft-donor T cell macrochimerism in patients accompanied high graft-versus-host to host-versus-graft clonal ratios in allografts.

Details on this clone: The antigen remains undetermined.

Clones were read by immunoSEQ multiplex PCR, and TCRdb kept only the in-frame ones, dropping some. The table includes 25,000 to 30,000 clones, 90% to 95% detected once. V dropped 8 bases and J dropped 0 bases, with 15 bases sitting between them. Germline values: CDR1 MDHEN, CDR2 SYDVKM. The CDR3 extends over 15 amino acids. This sequence was found in a human patient who received an intestinal transplant, so some T cells may come from the graft donor. The sequences come from PBMCs, collected around 30 days after intestinal transplant. This sequence joins TRBV28 and TRBJ2-3, with D perhaps given as TRBD1 or TRBD2 (6 bases each). CDR3 in DNA: TGTGCCAGCGTCCAGGTGGGGGGCAGCACAGATACGCAGTATTTT. Translating gives CASVQVGGSTDTQYF.